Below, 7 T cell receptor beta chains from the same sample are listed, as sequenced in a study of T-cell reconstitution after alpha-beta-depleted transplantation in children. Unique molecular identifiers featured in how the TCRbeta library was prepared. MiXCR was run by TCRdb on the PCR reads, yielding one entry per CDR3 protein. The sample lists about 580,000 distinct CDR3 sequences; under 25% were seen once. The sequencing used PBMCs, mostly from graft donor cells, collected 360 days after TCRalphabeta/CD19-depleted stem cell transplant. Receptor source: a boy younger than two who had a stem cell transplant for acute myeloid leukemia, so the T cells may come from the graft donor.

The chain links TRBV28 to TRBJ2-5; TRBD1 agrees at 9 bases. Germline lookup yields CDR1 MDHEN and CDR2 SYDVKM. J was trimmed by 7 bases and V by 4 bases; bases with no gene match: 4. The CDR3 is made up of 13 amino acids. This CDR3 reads CASSWDRDRTQYF. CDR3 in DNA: TGTGCCAGCAGTTGGGACAGGGACCGGACCCAGTACTTC.

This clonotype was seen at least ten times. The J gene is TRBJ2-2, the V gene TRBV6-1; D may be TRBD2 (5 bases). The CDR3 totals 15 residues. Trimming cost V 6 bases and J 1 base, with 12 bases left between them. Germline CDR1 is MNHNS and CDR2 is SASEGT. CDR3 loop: CASSRSGRNTGELFF. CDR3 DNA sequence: TGTGCCAGCAGCCGGAGCGGCAGGAACACCGGGGAGCTGTTTTTT.

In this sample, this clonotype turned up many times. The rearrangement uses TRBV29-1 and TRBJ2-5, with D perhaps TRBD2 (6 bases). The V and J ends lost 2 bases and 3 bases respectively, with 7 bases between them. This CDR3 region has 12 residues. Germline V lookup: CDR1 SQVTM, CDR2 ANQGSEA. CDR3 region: CSVEPGEETQYF. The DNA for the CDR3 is TGCAGCGTTGAACCGGGGGAAGAGACCCAGTACTTC.

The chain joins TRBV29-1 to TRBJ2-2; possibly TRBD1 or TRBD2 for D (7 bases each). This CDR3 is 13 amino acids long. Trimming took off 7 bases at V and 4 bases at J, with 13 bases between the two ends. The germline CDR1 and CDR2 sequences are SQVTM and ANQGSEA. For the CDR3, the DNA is TGCAGCGCTGCAGGGGGGGTCACCGGGGAGCTGTTTTTT. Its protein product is CSAAGGVTGELFF.

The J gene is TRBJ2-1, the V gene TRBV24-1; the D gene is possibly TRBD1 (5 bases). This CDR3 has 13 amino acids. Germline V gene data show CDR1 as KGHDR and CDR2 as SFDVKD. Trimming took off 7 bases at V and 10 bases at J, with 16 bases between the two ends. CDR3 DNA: TGTGCCACCAGCCATCAATACAGGTCCGAGCAGTTCTTC. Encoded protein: CATSHQYRSEQFF.

This chain's CDR3 is CASGHREGKGTEAFF. The CDR3 region has the DNA TGTGCTAGTGGTCATCGAGAGGGGAAGGGCACTGAAGCTTTCTTT. The chain is built from TRBV12-5 and TRBJ1-1, with D tentatively TRBD1 (5 bases). V gave up 5 bases and J gave up 4 bases, with 17 bases separating them. Germline V gives CDR1 LGHNT, CDR2 FRNRAP. The CDR3 totals 15 residues.

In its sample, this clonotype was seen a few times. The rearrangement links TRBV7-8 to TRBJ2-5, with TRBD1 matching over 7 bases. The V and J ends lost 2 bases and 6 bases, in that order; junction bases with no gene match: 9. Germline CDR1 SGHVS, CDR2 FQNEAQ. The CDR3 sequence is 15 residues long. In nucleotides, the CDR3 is TGTGCCAGCAGCTTAAGAGCCGACAGGGCAAAGACCCAGTACTTC. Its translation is CASSLRADRAKTQYF.